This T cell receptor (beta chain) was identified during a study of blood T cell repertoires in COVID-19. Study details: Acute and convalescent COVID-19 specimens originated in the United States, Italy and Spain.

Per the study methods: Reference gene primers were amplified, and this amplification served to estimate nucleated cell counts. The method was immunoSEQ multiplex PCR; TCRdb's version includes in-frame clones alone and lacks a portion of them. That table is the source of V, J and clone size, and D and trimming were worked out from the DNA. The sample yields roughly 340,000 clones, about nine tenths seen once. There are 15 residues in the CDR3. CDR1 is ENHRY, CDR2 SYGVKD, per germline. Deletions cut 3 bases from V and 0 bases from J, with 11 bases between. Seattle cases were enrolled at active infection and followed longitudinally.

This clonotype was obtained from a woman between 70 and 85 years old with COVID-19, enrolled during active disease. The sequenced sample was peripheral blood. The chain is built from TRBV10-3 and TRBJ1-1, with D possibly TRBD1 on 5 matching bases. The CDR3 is CAISDRGSMNTEAFF. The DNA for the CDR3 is TGTGCCATCAGTGATAGGGGCTCCATGAACACTGAAGCTTTCTTT.